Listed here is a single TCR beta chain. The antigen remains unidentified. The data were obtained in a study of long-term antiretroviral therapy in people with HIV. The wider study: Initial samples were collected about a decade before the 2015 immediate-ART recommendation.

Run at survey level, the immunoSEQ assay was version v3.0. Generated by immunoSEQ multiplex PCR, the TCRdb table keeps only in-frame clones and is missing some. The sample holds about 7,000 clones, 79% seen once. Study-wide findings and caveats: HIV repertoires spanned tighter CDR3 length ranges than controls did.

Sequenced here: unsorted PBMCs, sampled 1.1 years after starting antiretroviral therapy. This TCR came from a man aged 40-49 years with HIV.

The CDR3, as DNA: TGCGCCAGCAGCTTGGAGGGGGGGGTAGATACGCAGTATTTT. Its protein is CASSLEGGVDTQYF. V and J are TRBV5-1 and TRBJ2-3; tentative D call: TRBD2 (7 bases). Trimming cost V 0 bases and J 5 bases, with 10 bases left between them. This CDR3 contains 14 residues. Germline-derived CDR1 and CDR2 are SGHRS and YFSETQ.